Here is one TCR beta chain with its context. Its matching antigen is unknown. Clones were read by immunoSEQ multiplex PCR, and TCRdb kept only the in-frame ones, dropping some. Of tens of thousands of clones listed, approximately 83% are singletons. This CDR3 region has 15 residues. In germline, CDR1 is SGHDT, CDR2 YYEEEE. V was cut by 2 bases and J by 0 bases, with 10 bases left in between. These data come from a study of T cells in localized non-small cell lung cancer. Study-wide findings and caveats: Uninvolved adjacent lung had higher T cell clonality than tumor and all other tissues. The tumor had only one region sequenced, so heterogeneity remains possible. Within adjacent lung there appeared a median around 60 of the top 100 tumor clones.

This sequence joins TRBV5-6 and TRBJ2-3; D assignment may be TRBD1 or TRBD2 (6 bases each). The TCR comes from a man aged 40 to 70 with stage I lung adenocarcinoma. The source was peripheral blood, collected before any cancer treatment. CDR3 sequence reads: CASSFGGRSTDTQYF. For the CDR3, the DNA is TGTGCCAGCAGCTTTGGGGGGCGAAGCACAGATACGCAGTATTTT.